The 21 T cell receptor beta chains reported below all come from one sample, sequenced in a study of control samples from healthy donors and cancer patients. TCRdb's copy holds only in-frame clones and misses some; the assay was immunoSEQ multiplex PCR. The sample consists of about 230,000 clones, roughly 82% of them appearing once. Sequenced material: PBMCs. The receptor set was obtained from a woman aged 60 to 75 with lung cancer.

In DNA, the CDR3 is TGTGCCAGTACCCCCCAGGGGGCGCTGAACAATGAGCAGTTCTTC. This sequence encodes CASTPQGALNNEQFF. This chain uses TRBV19 with TRBJ2-1, with 8 bases that match TRBD1. Germline trimming cut 7 bases from V and 5 bases from J; bases unmatched to any gene: 10. In germline, CDR1 is LNHDA, CDR2 SQIVND (reference sequence). The CDR3 totals 15 residues.

CDR3 sequence (DNA): TGTGCCAGCAGTTACAGGGTTGGGAATTCACCCCTCCACTTT. This codes for CASSYRVGNSPLHF. The genes are TRBV6-5 and TRBJ1-6; D gene unclear. The CDR3 consists of 14 residues. The germline gives CDR1 MNHEY, CDR2 SVGAGI. Between the trimmed V and J ends, which lost 2 bases and 7 bases, there was a span of 9 bases.

V gene TRBV28 combines with J gene TRBJ1-6; D is perhaps TRBD1 (5 bases). CDR1 and CDR2 (germline): MDHEN, SYDVKM. The CDR3 has 17 amino acids. Trimming removed 5 bases from V and 0 bases from J, with 14 bases in between. The CDR3 nucleotides read TGTGCCAGCAGTCCTTCGGGACGGCACTCCTATAATTCACCCCTCCACTTT. This sequence encodes CASSPSGRHSYNSPLHF.

This rearrangement joins TRBV24-1 to TRBJ2-1; TRBD2 aligns across 7 bases. Per germline, CDR1 KGHDR and CDR2 SFDVKD. V dropped 3 bases and J dropped 7; count of bases not matched to a gene: 5. This CDR3 contains 14 residues. CDR3 DNA sequence: TGTGCCACCAGTGATCGAGGGAGGGGAAATGAGCAGTTCTTC. Protein sequence: CATSDRGRGNEQFF.

This clone has only one observation. This sequence joins TRBV5-1 and TRBJ2-5, with 8 bases lining up with TRBD1. CDR1 is SGHRS and CDR2 is YFSETQ in the germline V gene. The V and J ends lost 4 bases and 1 base, in that order; junction bases with no gene match: 3. The CDR3 is 14 amino acids. The CDR3 DNA sequence: TGCGCCAGCAGCATCGGACAGGGCCAAGAGACCCAGTACTTC. This codes for CASSIGQGQETQYF. Full variable domain (outside the CDR3, taken from reference TRBV5-1 and TRBJ2-5): KAGVTQTPRYLIKTRGQQVTLSCSPISGHRSVSWYQQTPGQGLQFLFEYFSETQRNKGNFPGRFSGRQFSNSRSEMNVSTLELGDSALYLCASSIGQGQETQYFGPGTRLLVL.

CDR3 protein: CASRATGTFYEQYF. The CDR3 nucleotides are TGTGCCAGCAGGGCAACCGGGACATTCTACGAGCAGTACTTC. The chain is built from TRBV2 and TRBJ2-7; TRBD1 might be the D (6 bases). The CDR3 spans 14 residues. Germline V CDR1 and CDR2: SNHLY, FYNNEI. Trimming stripped 6 bases from V and 3 bases from J, with 15 bases between.

The rearrangement joins TRBV6-4 to TRBJ2-3; tentatively, D is TRBD2 (6 bases). The CDR3 covers 12 residues. V lost 10 bases to trimming and J lost 10 bases, with 18 bases between them. Looked up from germline, CDR1 is MRHNA and CDR2 is SNTAGT. CDR3 bases: TGTGCCACCCCCAGTGGAGGGATTGCGCAGTATTTT. It specifies CATPSGGIAQYF.

J is TRBJ1-2 and V is TRBV6-5, with a possible D match to TRBD1 (5 bases). Trimming stripped 4 bases from V and 4 bases from J, with 16 bases between. The V gene's germline CDR1 is MNHEY and CDR2 SVGAGI. CDR3 size: 15 residues. The DNA of the CDR3 is TGTGCCAGCAGTTTGGGGACGGCCTCATCCTATGGCTACACCTTC. This gives the protein CASSLGTASSYGYTF.

The chain combines TRBV28 with TRBJ2-1, with D tentatively TRBD2 (5 bases). From germline, CDR1 is MDHEN and CDR2 SYDVKM. Trimming cost V 6 bases and J 4 bases, with 10 bases left between them. The CDR3 has 13 amino acids. The CDR3 region is CASRTTSYNEQFF. The CDR3 nucleotides read TGTGCCAGCAGGACTACAAGTTACAATGAGCAGTTCTTC.

The chain employs TRBV9 and TRBJ2-5; tentatively, D is TRBD1 or TRBD2 (5 bases each). The CDR3 has 14 amino acids. V lost 3 bases, J lost 1 base, and 10 bases lay in between. CDR1 SGDLS and CDR2 YYNGEE come from the germline V gene. For the CDR3, the DNA is TGTGCCAGCAGCGCGACCGGGGCCCAAGAGACCCAGTACTTC. Amino acid sequence: CASSATGAQETQYF.

This chain links TRBV7-2 with TRBJ1-4; 7 bases align to TRBD1. V dropped 2 bases and J dropped 7; count of bases not matched to a gene: 7. Germline V CDR1 and CDR2: SGHTA, FQGNSA. This CDR3 is built from 15 residues. The CDR3 DNA reads as TGTGCCAGCAGCTTATCGGCCAGGGGGAGTGAAAAACTGTTTTTT. As protein: CASSLSARGSEKLFF.

The chain employs TRBV9 and TRBJ2-7; 10 bases line up with TRBD1. Germline V lookup: CDR1 SGDLS, CDR2 YYNGEE. Trimming cost V 0 bases and J 2 bases; bases outside gene matches: 8. This CDR3 is 17 amino acids long. CDR3 nucleotides: TGTGCCAGCAGCGTAGGTCCGGGGGGACAGGGGCCCTACGAGCAGTACTTC. Translating it yields CASSVGPGGQGPYEQYF. The full variable domain, with the rest looked up from reference TRBV9 and TRBJ2-7, is DSGVTQTPKHLITATGQRVTLRCSPRSGDLSVYWYQQSLDQGLQFLIQYYNGEERAKGNILERFSAQQFPDLHSELNLSSLELGDSALYFCASSVGPGGQGPYEQYFGPGTRLTVT.

The sample holds one count of this clone. The gene calls are TRBV6-5 and TRBJ1-6; D is uncertain. The germline gives CDR1 MNHEY, CDR2 SVGAGI. The CDR3 has 15 amino acids. V was shortened by 6 bases and J by 0 bases, with 9 bases between the two germline ends. The CDR3 DNA sequence: TGTGCCAGCAGACCCTCAAGCTCCTATAATTCACCCCTCCACTTT. Translated: CASRPSSSYNSPLHF.

This chain uses TRBV19 with TRBJ2-7; possibly TRBD1 or TRBD2 for D (5 bases each). Germline assignment: CDR1 LNHDA and CDR2 SQIVND (reference sequence). The CDR3 length is 15 residues. V was pared by 6 bases and J by 0 bases, with 15 bases between. The chain's CDR3 is CASRDLWDRSYEQYF. The DNA of the CDR3 is TGTGCCAGTAGGGACCTATGGGACCGCTCCTACGAGCAGTACTTC.

The chain links TRBV6-1 to TRBJ2-7; D gene unclear. The germline gives CDR1 MNHNS, CDR2 SASEGT. The CDR3 sequence is 16 residues long. Trimming pared 2 bases from V and 3 bases from J, leaving 17 bases between. Here the CDR3 reads CASSEILAELSYEQYF. CDR3 DNA: TGTGCCAGCAGTGAAATTCTGGCGGAACTGAGCTACGAGCAGTACTTC.

This clone is a singleton in its sample. The chain joins TRBV21-1 to TRBJ2-3; the table's D gene call, TRBD2, was not cross checked with the DNA. TRBV21-1 is tagged as a pseudogene. This CDR3 spans 19 amino acids. Here the CDR3 reads CASSQWAPSLAGDVDTQYF. The CDR3, as DNA: TGTGCCAGCAGTCAATGGGCCCCCAGTCTAGCGGGAGATGTAGATACGCAGTATTTT.

The chain links TRBV5-5 to TRBJ2-7; D not certain. CDR3 length equals 11 residues. Trimming took off 2 bases at V and 5 bases at J, with 5 bases between the two ends. Germline loops: CDR1 SGHKS, CDR2 YYEKEE (reference sequence). CDR3 in amino acids: CASSLLNEQYF. The CDR3 DNA reads TGTGCCAGCAGCTTACTGAACGAGCAGTACTTC.

Only one count was recorded for this clone. As DNA, the CDR3 is TGTGCCAGCAGCTTGTACAGGGAAAGAAAAGTTAATTCACCCCTCCACTTT. Its translation: CASSLYRERKVNSPLHF. The V gene is TRBV5-5, the J gene TRBJ1-6; tentatively, D is TRBD1 (6 bases). Germline CDR1 reads SGHKS; CDR2 reads YYEKEE (reference sequence). The CDR3 sequence is 17 residues long. Trimming took 1 base from V and 6 from J, leaving 17 bases between them.

This chain connects TRBV5-4 to TRBJ1-2; no reliable D call. The CDR3 is made up of 15 amino acids. Germline V lookup: CDR1 SGHNT, CDR2 YYREEE (reference sequence). Trimming shortened V by 2 bases and J by 0 bases, and 11 bases separated the two germline ends. The CDR3 loop is CASSLGRAANYGYTF. The CDR3 DNA sequence: TGTGCCAGCAGCTTAGGACGGGCCGCTAACTATGGCTACACCTTC.

The V call is TRBV6-4, the J call TRBJ2-1; 9 bases align to TRBD1. The CDR3 length is 18 residues. V was pared by 3 bases and J by 5 bases, with 14 bases of the junction left unmatched. The germline V gene encodes CDR1 MRHNA and CDR2 SNTAGT. The CDR3 DNA is TGTGCCAGCAGTGAATACATGGCCCCGGACAGGGGTAACAATGAGCAGTTCTTC. This gives the protein CASSEYMAPDRGNNEQFF.

The genes are TRBV12-3 or TRBV12-4 and TRBJ2-7, with unresolved D. V was pared by 3 bases and J by 9 bases, with 12 bases between. The CDR3 has 12 residues. In DNA form, the CDR3 reads TGTGCCAGCAGTTTTGGCCAGATGGGGCAGTACTTC. Its translation: CASSFGQMGQYF.